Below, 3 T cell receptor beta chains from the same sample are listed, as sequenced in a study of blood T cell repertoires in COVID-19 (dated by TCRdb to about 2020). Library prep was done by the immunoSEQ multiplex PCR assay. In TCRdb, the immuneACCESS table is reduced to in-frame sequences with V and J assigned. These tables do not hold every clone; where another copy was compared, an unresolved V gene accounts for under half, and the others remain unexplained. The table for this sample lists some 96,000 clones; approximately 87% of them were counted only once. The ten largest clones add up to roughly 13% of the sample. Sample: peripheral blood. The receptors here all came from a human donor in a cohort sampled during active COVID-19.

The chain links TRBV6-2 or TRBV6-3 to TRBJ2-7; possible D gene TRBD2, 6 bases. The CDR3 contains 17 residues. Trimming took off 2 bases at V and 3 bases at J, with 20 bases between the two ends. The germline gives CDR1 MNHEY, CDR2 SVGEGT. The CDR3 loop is CASSYPIKGREIYEQYF. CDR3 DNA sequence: TGTGCCAGCAGTTACCCGATCAAAGGACGGGAGATCTACGAGCAGTACTTC.

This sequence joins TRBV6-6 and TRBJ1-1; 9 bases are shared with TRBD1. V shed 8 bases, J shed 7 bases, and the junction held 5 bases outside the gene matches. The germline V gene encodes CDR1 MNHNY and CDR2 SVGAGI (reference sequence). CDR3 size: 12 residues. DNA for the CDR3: TGTGCCAGCGACAGGGGGTTTGATGAAGCTTTCTTT. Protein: CASDRGFDEAFF.

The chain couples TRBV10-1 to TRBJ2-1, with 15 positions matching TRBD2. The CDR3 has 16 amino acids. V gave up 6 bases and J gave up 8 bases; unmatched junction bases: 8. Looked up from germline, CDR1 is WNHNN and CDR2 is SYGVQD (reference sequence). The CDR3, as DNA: TGCGCCAGCAGGGGGACTAGCGGGAGGAATAGGGATGAGCAGTTCTTC. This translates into CASRGTSGRNRDEQFF.